This is a list of T cell receptor beta chains from one sample in a study of glioma-infiltrating T cells. TCRdb reanalysed the multiplex PCR reads using MiXCR and keeps one entry per CDR3 protein. The sample yields about 93,000 distinct CDR3 sequences, 40% seen once. Sequences were obtained from glioma tissue, nonneoplastic brain tissue, or PBMCs (not recorded which). The receptors were gathered from a human donor with low-grade glioma or glioblastoma, undergoing nonglioma brain surgery, or in good health (not recorded which). The CDR3 runs from the conserved cysteine through the conserved F or W. The D gene is left open where the match is weak. Some rows mark clone size as missing; the rest say once, few, many or name a class of expanded clone.

V gene	clone size	D gene	J gene	CDR3 DNA	CDR3 protein
TRBV28	many	TRBD2	TRBJ2-5	TGTGCCAGCAGTGGACTAGTCGAGACCCAGTACTTC	CASSGLVETQYF
TRBV27	many	TRBD1	TRBJ2-1	TGTGCCAGCAGGACAGGGGAACATGAGCAGTTCTTC	CASRTGEHEQFF
TRBV28	.	.	TRBJ2-3	TGTGCCAGCAGTTTGTACAGGGCGTCAGATACGCAGTATTTT	CASSLYRASDTQYF
TRBV28	many	.	TRBJ2-7	TGTGCCAGCAGTTTACCCTCAGGGGGGGGGATGTACGAGCAGTACTTC	CASSLPSGGGMYEQYF
TRBV28	once	TRBD2	TRBJ2-3	TGTGCCAGCAGTTTCTCCGCGGGAGACCCAGATACGCAGTATTTT	CASSFSAGDPDTQYF
TRBV5-4	many	TRBD1	TRBJ2-3	TGTGCCAGCAGCTTGGGACAGGGGTTTCGAGATACGCAGTATTTT	CASSLGQGFRDTQYF
TRBV7-3	.	.	TRBJ1-1	TGTGCCAGCAGCCGGCGGCATGGACCAGTTACTGGAGCTCTCTTT	CASSRRHGPVTGALF
TRBV20-1	many	TRBD1	TRBJ1-1	TGCAGTGCTGTGACAGGGTCAATCACTGAAGCTTTCTTT	CSAVTGSITEAFF
TRBV19	.	TRBD1	TRBJ1-2	TGTGCCAGTAGTAGAGGGGGCTTCGGTAGCTACACCTTC	CASSRGGFGSYTF
TRBV2	few	.	TRBJ2-2	TGTGCCAGCAGTGAAGTGCTAGCCCACACCGGGGAGCTGTTTTTT	CASSEVLAHTGELFF
TRBV3-1	.	.	TRBJ1-1	TGTGACAGCAGCCCAAGGCGCGTCCCCATGAACACTGAAGCTTTCTTT	CDSSPRRVPMNTEAFF
TRBV14	many	.	TRBJ1-6	TGTGCCAGCAGCCAAGAGGCCCGGAATTCACCCCTCCACTTT	CASSQEARNSPLHF
TRBV27	many	TRBD1	TRBJ2-3	TGTGCCAGCACCCTAAGAGGGGACAGGGGCACAGATACGCAGTATTTT	CASTLRGDRGTDTQYF
TRBV7-9	many	TRBD1	TRBJ2-7	TGTGCCAGCAGCCAGACAGGGGGCGGCGAGCAGTACTTC	CASSQTGGGEQYF
TRBV19	many	.	TRBJ1-1	TGTGCCAGTAGGTTGGTCAGTATGAACACTGAAGCTTTCTTT	CASRLVSMNTEAFF
TRBV5-1	.	.	TRBJ1-5	TGCGCCAGCAGCTTGGACAGTCGCCAGCCCCAGCATTTT	CASSLDSRQPQHF
TRBV20-1	many	TRBD2	TRBJ2-1	TGCAGTGCTAGAGTATTGGCGGGGGGCTCCTACAATGAGCAGTTCTTC	CSARVLAGGSYNEQFF
TRBV10-3	.	.	TRBJ2-1	TGTGCCATCAGTGAGTGGGCGGATAGGAGCTCCTATGAGCAGTTCTTC	CAISEWADRSSYEQFF
TRBV7-2	.	TRBD2	TRBJ2-5	TGTGCCAGCAGCCCCACCCAGGGGCTCGGGAGGGGAGAGACCCAGAACTTC	CASSPTQGLGRGETQNF
TRBV5-4	many	.	TRBJ2-1	TGTGCCAGCAGCTTAAAGACAGTCTCAGGTTACGATGAGCAGTTCTTC	CASSLKTVSGYDEQFF